These 25 T cell receptor beta chains came from one sample sequenced in a study of cytomegalovirus exposure and HLA in healthy donors. PCR involved 60 Vbeta and 13 Jbeta primers. Here immunoSEQ multiplex PCR was the method, and the copy in TCRdb shows in-frame clones only, minus some. The sample has roughly 80,000 clones; the top ten hold around 1.1%. Sequenced: PBMCs. These receptors all come from a woman in her twenties or thirties in good health and CMV-seronegative.

The chain has TRBV7-6 and TRBJ1-1; D is possibly TRBD1 (6 bases). V was cut by 5 bases and J by 2 bases, with 12 bases left in between. Germline CDR1 and CDR2: SGHVS and FNYEAQ. The CDR3 totals 14 residues. The CDR3 here is CASSPRDTNTEAFF. The CDR3 region has the DNA TGTGCCAGCAGCCCGAGGGACACCAACACTGAAGCTTTCTTT.

The chain combines TRBV28 with TRBJ2-5; TRBD2 matches 7 bases. Germline assignment: CDR1 MDHEN and CDR2 SYDVKM. The CDR3 loop spans 14 amino acids. Trimming at V came to 4 bases and at J to 1 base, leaving 3 bases not matched to a gene. CDR3 protein: CASSYLAVQETQYF. Here the CDR3 DNA reads TGTGCCAGCAGTTATCTAGCGGTCCAAGAGACCCAGTACTTC.

J is TRBJ2-1 and V is TRBV19, with a possible D match to TRBD1 (5 bases). Per the germline V gene, CDR1 is LNHDA and CDR2 is SQIVND (reference sequence). The CDR3 is 19 amino acids. The V and J ends lost 10 bases and 3 bases respectively, with 31 bases between them. The CDR3 DNA reads as TGTGCCACCCCATCCCCCCGACGACAGTCCAGACTCCGCTACAATGAGCAGTTCTTC. This gives the protein CATPSPRRQSRLRYNEQFF. The full variable domain, rest sourced from reference TRBV19 and TRBJ2-1, is DGGITQSPKYLFRKEGQNVTLSCEQNLNHDAMYWYRQDPGQGLRLIYYSQIVNDFQKGDIAEGYSVSREKKESFPLTVTSAQKNPTAFYLCATPSPRRQSRLRYNEQFFGPGTRLTVL.

The CDR3 DNA is TGTGCCAGCTCACCCTTAGACAGGGGTGGCTACACCTTC. Amino acids: CASSPLDRGGYTF. The genes are TRBV18 and TRBJ1-2; 8 nucleotides align to TRBD1. CDR3 length equals 13 residues. V was clipped by 3 bases and J by 7 bases; unmatched bases: 4. Germline V CDR1 and CDR2: KGHSH, LQKENI. Supplemented by reference TRBV18 and TRBJ1-2, the full variable domain reads NAGVMQNPRHLVRRRGQEARLRCSPMKGHSHVYWYRQLPEEGLKFMVYLQKENIIDESGMPKERFSAEFPKEGPSILRIQQVVRGDSAAYFCASSPLDRGGYTFGSGTRLTVV.

This chain links TRBV19 with TRBJ2-7, with TRBD2 as a possible D gene (6 bases). CDR1 and CDR2 from the germline V gene are LNHDA and SQIVND (reference sequence). This CDR3 comprises 13 residues. V was clipped by 5 bases and J by 4 bases, with 12 bases between them. The CDR3 region has the DNA TGTGCCAGTAGTCACGGGACTGCGTACGAGCAGTACTTC. Protein: CASSHGTAYEQYF. Drawing the rest from reference TRBV19 and TRBJ2-7, the complete variable domain is DGGITQSPKYLFRKEGQNVTLSCEQNLNHDAMYWYRQDPGQGLRLIYYSQIVNDFQKGDIAEGYSVSREKKESFPLTVTSAQKNPTAFYLCASSHGTAYEQYFGPGTRLTVT.

CDR3 amino acids: CASSLELATLEEQYF. The CDR3 region has the DNA TGTGCCAGCAGCTTAGAACTAGCCACACTGGAGGAGCAGTACTTC. V gene TRBV7-6 combines with J gene TRBJ2-7; weak D call: TRBD2 (6 bases). The germline gives CDR1 SGHVS, CDR2 FNYEAQ. V was trimmed by 1 base and J by 7 bases, leaving 17 bases between them. This CDR3 is 15 amino acids long.

The chain uses TRBV5-5 and TRBJ1-1; the D is unclear. Looked up from germline, CDR1 is SGHKS and CDR2 is YYEKEE (reference sequence). The CDR3 is made up of 14 amino acids. With 5 bases removed from V and 4 bases from J, the gap between germline ends came to 15 bases. The CDR3 sequence: CASSLRVSGTEAFF. The CDR3 nucleotides read TGTGCCAGCAGTTTGAGGGTAAGCGGCACTGAAGCTTTCTTT.

The V and J genes are TRBV6-1 and TRBJ1-5; no clear D gene. This CDR3 is built from 13 residues. V was cut by 8 bases and J by 3 bases, with 11 bases left in between. The germline CDR1 and CDR2 sequences are MNHNS and SASEGT. The CDR3 protein is CASLSFANQPQHF. CDR3 DNA sequence: TGTGCCAGCTTGAGTTTTGCCAATCAGCCCCAGCATTTT.

This chain joins TRBV30 and TRBJ2-5, with D maybe TRBD2 (5 bases). The V gene's germline CDR1 is GTSNPN and CDR2 SVGIG (reference sequence). This CDR3 has 15 amino acids. Trimming pared 2 bases from V and 2 bases from J, leaving 15 bases between. Here the CDR3 reads CAWSPNPTGQETQYF. The DNA for the CDR3 is TGTGCCTGGAGTCCTAATCCGACGGGGCAAGAGACCCAGTACTTC.

The rearrangement links TRBV5-4 to TRBJ2-1; 12 positions agree with TRBD2. With 4 bases clipped from V and 5 bases from J, the junction kept 7 bases outside the gene matches. Per germline, CDR1 SGHNT and CDR2 YYREEE (reference sequence). The CDR3 covers 16 residues. CDR3: CASSLRLAGADNEQFF. CDR3 nucleotide sequence: TGTGCCAGCAGCCTTAGACTAGCGGGAGCCGACAATGAGCAGTTCTTC.

This CDR3 is CATSREVTGLYEQYF. Written as DNA, the CDR3 is TGTGCCACCAGCAGAGAGGTGACAGGTCTCTACGAGCAGTACTTC. This chain connects TRBV15 to TRBJ2-7, with D possibly being TRBD1 (6 bases). The CDR3 length is 15 residues. Germline V gene lookup returns CDR1 LNHNV and CDR2 YYDKDF (reference sequence). Trimming cost V 0 bases and J 3 bases, with 12 bases left between them.

The J gene is TRBJ1-2, the V gene TRBV5-1; maybe TRBD1 (6 bases). The length of the CDR3 is 15 residues. Trimming took 0 bases from V and 4 from J, leaving 13 bases between them. The V gene's germline CDR1 is SGHRS and CDR2 YFSETQ. The CDR3 region is CASSLDRETSYGYTF. In nucleotides, the CDR3 is TGCGCCAGCAGCTTGGACAGGGAAACGAGCTATGGCTACACCTTC.

V usage is TRBV7-9 and J usage is TRBJ2-5, with 11 bases identical to TRBD2. The CDR3 has 15 amino acids. V dropped 6 bases and J dropped 7; count of bases not matched to a gene: 10. Germline CDR1 and CDR2: SEHNR and FQNEAQ (reference sequence). The CDR3 here is CASRGGLAGGGTQYF. CDR3 DNA sequence: TGTGCCAGCAGAGGAGGGCTAGCGGGAGGTGGGACCCAGTACTTC.

This rearrangement joins TRBV11-2 to TRBJ2-5; 8 bases map to TRBD1. V was pared by 4 bases and J by 2 bases, with 0 bases of the junction left unmatched. The CDR3 sequence is 13 residues long. CDR1 and CDR2 from the germline V gene are SGHAT and FQNNGV. The CDR3, as DNA: TGTGCCAGCAGCTGGGACAGGCAAGAGACCCAGTACTTC. Protein product: CASSWDRQETQYF.

For this clone: Likely a read error: the CDR3 ends without its conserved phenylalanine or tryptophan. No DNA is shown, since the ends of the CDR3 on it are uncertain; the CDR3 is the one TCRdb lists. The rearrangement uses TRBV5-1 and TRBJ1-1; no check of the table's D call, TRBD1, against the DNA was made. The CDR3 contains 16 residues when both ends are counted. Germline V gene data show CDR1 as SGHRS and CDR2 as YFSETQ. The CDR3 sequence: CASSFDRGEHGSCRGV.

This sequence joins TRBV18 and TRBJ2-5, with 8 bases aligning to TRBD2. With V trimmed by 6 bases and J by 4 bases, 4 bases remained unmatched. The germline V gene encodes CDR1 KGHSH and CDR2 LQKENI. There are 13 residues in the CDR3. The CDR3 loop reads CASSGTRSETQYF. The CDR3 DNA is TGTGCCAGCTCCGGGACTAGATCAGAGACCCAGTACTTC.

The chain is built from TRBV7-9 and TRBJ2-7; no reliable D call. The CDR3 has 12 amino acids. The V gene lost 5 bases and the J gene lost 5 bases, with 10 bases spanning the gap. In germline, CDR1 is SEHNR, CDR2 FQNEAQ (reference sequence). The CDR3 reads CASSLRGNEQYF. The CDR3 nucleotides are TGTGCCAGCAGCCTCCGAGGTAACGAGCAGTACTTC. Supplemented by reference TRBV7-9 and TRBJ2-7, the full variable domain reads DTGVSQNPRHKITKRGQNVTFRCDPISEHNRLYWYRQTLGQGPEFLTYFQNEAQLEKSRLLSDRFSAERPKGSFSTLEIQRTEQGDSAMYLCASSLRGNEQYFGPGTRLTVT.

V usage is TRBV27 and J usage is TRBJ2-7; 9 bases fit TRBD2. The V gene's germline CDR1 is MNHEY and CDR2 SMNVEV (reference sequence). J was trimmed by 7 bases and V by 5 bases; bases with no gene match: 9. This CDR3 comprises 14 residues. The CDR3 nucleotides are TGTGCCAGCAGTGGGACTAGCAGGTTTGGGGAGCAGTACTTC. Amino acids: CASSGTSRFGEQYF.

The rearrangement uses TRBV7-8 and TRBJ1-5, with D perhaps matching TRBD1 (6 bases). CDR1 is SGHVS and CDR2 is FQNEAQ in the germline V gene. With 3 bases removed from V and 0 bases from J, the gap between germline ends came to 9 bases. The CDR3 sequence is 15 residues long. CDR3 region: CASSLTGASNQPQHF. The CDR3 DNA reads as TGTGCCAGCAGCTTGACAGGAGCTAGCAATCAGCCCCAGCATTTT.

This chain links TRBV30 with TRBJ1-1, with D possibly matching TRBD1 (6 bases). Deletions cut 0 bases from V and 0 bases from J, with 11 bases between. Germline CDR1 is GTSNPN and CDR2 is SVGIG (reference sequence). CDR3 length equals 15 residues. CDR3 nucleotides: TGTGCCTGGAGTGTATTTCGGACAGTGAACACTGAAGCTTTCTTT. Encoded protein: CAWSVFRTVNTEAFF.

The CDR3 spells CASGLGTGNEQYF. The CDR3 bases are TGTGCTAGTGGTTTGGGGACAGGGAACGAGCAGTACTTC. This chain links TRBV12-5 with TRBJ2-7; 8 bases line up with TRBD1. V was pared by 1 base and J by 5 bases, with 1 base of the junction left unmatched. Germline V gene sequence: CDR1 LGHNT, CDR2 FRNRAP. The CDR3 length is 13 residues.

The gene calls are TRBV5-6 and TRBJ1-2; 11 bases line up with TRBD1. Germline assignment: CDR1 SGHDT and CDR2 YYEEEE. The V gene end was trimmed by 4 bases and the J gene end by 8 bases; junction bases not matched to a gene: 10. The CDR3 has 15 amino acids. CDR3 amino acids: CASSAPGQGVLGYTF. CDR3 coding DNA: TGTGCCAGCAGCGCCCCGGGACAGGGGGTTTTGGGCTACACCTTC.

The V call is TRBV19, the J call TRBJ2-3; D gene uncertain. From germline, CDR1 is LNHDA and CDR2 SQIVND (reference sequence). V shed 2 bases and J shed 1 base, with 7 bases lying between them. This CDR3 is 14 amino acids long. This CDR3 is CASSIKLGTDTQYF. CDR3 nucleotide sequence: TGTGCCAGTAGTATAAAGCTTGGCACAGATACGCAGTATTTT.

The chain uses TRBV29-1 and TRBJ1-1; 9 bases fit TRBD1. Germline assignment: CDR1 SQVTM and CDR2 ANQGSEA. This CDR3 is built from 13 residues. Trimming at V came to 6 bases and at J to 1 base, leaving 3 bases not matched to a gene. This CDR3 reads CSVRQGENTEAFF. Here the CDR3 DNA reads TGCAGCGTCAGACAGGGGGAGAACACTGAAGCTTTCTTT.

Of note for this clone: The same CDR3 can be traced to other DNA sequences in this sample. This chain joins TRBV4-1 and TRBJ1-6; a possible D gene is TRBD1 (5 bases). V shed 3 bases and J shed 8 bases, with 11 bases lying between them. The CDR3 is 14 amino acids. Germline V gives CDR1 MGHRA, CDR2 YSYEKL. The DNA for the CDR3 is TGCGCCAGCAGCCAGGGGGGGGGAGATTCACCCCTCCACTTT. The encoded protein is CASSQGGGDSPLHF.